Listed below are T cell receptor beta chains from one sample, sequenced in a study of blood T cell repertoires in COVID-19. Measured with immunoSEQ multiplex PCR; TCRdb has only the in-frame clones, and not every one. This sample has 50,000 or so clones, with around 90% found just once. The sequenced sample was peripheral blood. The receptors derive from a man aged 80 or over with acute or convalescent COVID-19. The CDR3 runs from the conserved cysteine through the conserved F or W. Fields, in order: clone size, D gene, V gene, J gene, CDR3 protein, CDR3 DNA. A D gene is named only where the DNA matches it firmly. Clone size is not always given. Where it is, it says once, few, many or a class for expanded clones.

clone_size: NA; d_call: NA; v_call: TRBV20-1; j_call: TRBJ2-7; cdr3_aa: CSGETSYEQYF; cdr3_nt: TGCAGTGGAGAAACTAGCTACGAGCAGTACTTC
clone_size: NA; d_call: NA; v_call: TRBV6-5; j_call: TRBJ1-2; cdr3_aa: CASRPVEHYGYTF; cdr3_nt: TGTGCCAGCAGGCCGGTAGAGCACTATGGCTACACCTTC
clone_size: NA; d_call: NA; v_call: TRBV3-1/TRBV3-2; j_call: TRBJ2-7; cdr3_aa: CASSLSSYEQYF; cdr3_nt: TGTGCCAGCAGCCTTAGCTCCTACGAGCAGTACTTC
clone_size: NA; d_call: NA; v_call: TRBV5-4; j_call: TRBJ2-4; cdr3_aa: CASSLVGAKNIQYF; cdr3_nt: TGTGCCAGCAGCTTGGTCGGGGCCAAAAACATTCAGTACTTC
clone_size: NA; d_call: NA; v_call: TRBV3-1/TRBV3-2; j_call: TRBJ1-2; cdr3_aa: CASSQDLRVGRFNGYTF; cdr3_nt: TGTGCCAGCAGCCAAGATTTGCGGGTAGGTCGGTTCAATGGCTACACCTTC
clone_size: once; d_call: NA; v_call: TRBV7-9; j_call: TRBJ1-5; cdr3_aa: CASSLGHVGNQPQHF; cdr3_nt: TGTGCCAGCAGCTTAGGGCACGTCGGCAATCAGCCCCAGCATTTT
clone_size: NA; d_call: NA; v_call: TRBV9; j_call: TRBJ1-1; cdr3_aa: CASSVDWNTEAFF; cdr3_nt: TGTGCCAGCAGCGTTGACTGGAACACTGAAGCTTTCTTT
clone_size: once; d_call: NA; v_call: TRBV6-1; j_call: TRBJ1-2; cdr3_aa: CASSELGGNSLSHTF; cdr3_nt: TGTGCCAGCAGTGAATTGGGTGGAAACAGCCTCTCACACACCTTC
clone_size: NA; d_call: TRBD1; v_call: TRBV19; j_call: TRBJ1-1; cdr3_aa: CASRSHQGGTEAFF; cdr3_nt: TGTGCCAGTAGATCCCATCAGGGGGGCACTGAAGCTTTCTTT
clone_size: NA; d_call: NA; v_call: TRBV19; j_call: TRBJ2-3; cdr3_aa: CASSIVHGGLDTQYF; cdr3_nt: TGTGCCAGTAGTATAGTACATGGAGGACTTGATACGCAGTATTTT
clone_size: NA; d_call: NA; v_call: TRBV9; j_call: TRBJ2-1; cdr3_aa: CASSVGGTSYNEQFF; cdr3_nt: TGTGCCAGCAGCGTTGGTGGGACTTCCTACAATGAGCAGTTCTTC
clone_size: few; d_call: NA; v_call: TRBV7-8; j_call: TRBJ2-7; cdr3_aa: CASRGLFAYEQYF; cdr3_nt: TGTGCCAGCAGGGGACTGTTCGCCTACGAGCAGTACTTC
clone_size: NA; d_call: NA; v_call: TRBV7-8; j_call: TRBJ1-4; cdr3_aa: CASSPGGETNEKLFF; cdr3_nt: TGTGCCAGCAGCCCCGGGGGGGAAACTAATGAAAAACTGTTTTTT
clone_size: NA; d_call: TRBD2; v_call: TRBV4-2; j_call: TRBJ2-4; cdr3_aa: CASSHLLAGAPSNIQYF; cdr3_nt: TGTGCCAGCAGCCACCTATTAGCGGGGGCCCCCTCAAACATTCAGTACTTC
clone_size: NA; d_call: TRBD2; v_call: TRBV11-3; j_call: TRBJ2-1; cdr3_aa: CASSMGLYNEQFF; cdr3_nt: TGTGCCAGCAGCATGGGACTATACAATGAGCAGTTCTTC
clone_size: few; d_call: NA; v_call: TRBV6-4; j_call: TRBJ1-1; cdr3_aa: CASSDSSRATEAFF; cdr3_nt: TGTGCCAGCAGTGACTCGAGTCGAGCCACTGAAGCTTTCTTT
clone_size: NA; d_call: TRBD1; v_call: TRBV9; j_call: TRBJ1-1; cdr3_aa: CASSVDGTGFTEAFF; cdr3_nt: TGTGCCAGCAGCGTAGACGGGACAGGGTTCACTGAAGCTTTCTTT
clone_size: NA; d_call: NA; v_call: TRBV5-1; j_call: TRBJ2-1; cdr3_aa: CASSSDSYNEQFF; cdr3_nt: TGCGCCAGCAGCTCCGACAGCTACAATGAGCAGTTCTTC
clone_size: NA; d_call: NA; v_call: TRBV28; j_call: TRBJ2-7; cdr3_aa: CASSLTGNFHEQYF; cdr3_nt: TGTGCCAGCAGTTTAACAGGGAACTTCCACGAGCAGTACTTC
clone_size: NA; d_call: TRBD2; v_call: TRBV5-1; j_call: TRBJ2-7; cdr3_aa: CASSLGGDHEQYF; cdr3_nt: TGCGCCAGCAGCCTCGGGGGGGACCACGAGCAGTACTTC
clone_size: NA; d_call: NA; v_call: TRBV6-5; j_call: TRBJ1-6; cdr3_aa: CASSQGRANSPLHF; cdr3_nt: TGTGCCAGCTCCCAAGGCAGGGCTAATTCACCCCTCCACTTT
clone_size: NA; d_call: TRBD2; v_call: TRBV9; j_call: TRBJ2-1; cdr3_aa: CASSVGTSSYNEQFF; cdr3_nt: TGTGCCAGCAGCGTTGGGACTAGCTCCTACAATGAGCAGTTCTTC
clone_size: NA; d_call: TRBD1; v_call: TRBV9; j_call: TRBJ1-6; cdr3_aa: CASSPRGQGSSPLHF; cdr3_nt: TGTGCCAGCAGCCCCAGAGGACAGGGAAGTTCACCCCTCCACTTT
clone_size: NA; d_call: NA; v_call: TRBV5-5; j_call: TRBJ2-3; cdr3_aa: CASSTPTDTQYF; cdr3_nt: TGTGCCAGCAGCACTCCGACAGATACGCAGTATTTT
clone_size: once; d_call: TRBD1; v_call: TRBV18; j_call: TRBJ1-1; cdr3_aa: CASSGGGGTEAFF; cdr3_nt: TGTGCCAGCTCAGGAGGGGGCGGCACTGAAGCTTTCTTT
clone_size: once; d_call: NA; v_call: TRBV5-4; j_call: TRBJ2-5; cdr3_aa: CASRDGLARGETQYF; cdr3_nt: TGTGCCAGCAGGGATGGGTTAGCGAGGGGGGAGACCCAGTACTTC
clone_size: NA; d_call: NA; v_call: TRBV4-2; j_call: TRBJ1-5; cdr3_aa: CASSQDQGTQPQHF; cdr3_nt: TGTGCCAGCAGCCAAGATCAGGGGACCCAGCCCCAGCATTTT
clone_size: NA; d_call: NA; v_call: TRBV28; j_call: TRBJ2-7; cdr3_aa: CASRYSYEQYF; cdr3_nt: TGTGCCAGCAGGTACTCCTACGAGCAGTACTTC
clone_size: once; d_call: TRBD1; v_call: TRBV18; j_call: TRBJ1-2; cdr3_aa: CASSPEAGGIYGYTF; cdr3_nt: TGTGCCAGCTCCCCGGAGGCAGGGGGCATCTATGGCTACACCTTC
clone_size: NA; d_call: NA; v_call: TRBV19; j_call: TRBJ1-6; cdr3_aa: CASSTTQGGGSPLHF; cdr3_nt: TGTGCCAGTAGTACAACTCAGGGAGGCGGGTCACCCCTCCACTTT
clone_size: NA; d_call: TRBD1; v_call: TRBV6-5; j_call: TRBJ2-7; cdr3_aa: CASSYTRTGLYEQYF; cdr3_nt: TGTGCCAGCAGTTACACGAGGACAGGCCTTTACGAGCAGTACTTC
clone_size: NA; d_call: TRBD1; v_call: TRBV6-5; j_call: TRBJ1-1; cdr3_aa: CASSLGQPNTEAFF; cdr3_nt: TGTGCCAGCAGTTTGGGACAGCCGAACACTGAAGCTTTCTTT
clone_size: few; d_call: NA; v_call: TRBV5-1; j_call: TRBJ2-3; cdr3_aa: CASSFAPSTDTQYF; cdr3_nt: TGCGCCAGCAGCTTTGCGCCTAGCACAGATACGCAGTATTTT
clone_size: NA; d_call: NA; v_call: TRBV2; j_call: TRBJ1-6; cdr3_aa: CASQDVNNSPLHF; cdr3_nt: TGTGCCAGCCAGGATGTGAATAATTCACCCCTCCACTTT
clone_size: NA; d_call: NA; v_call: TRBV21-1; j_call: TRBJ1-2; cdr3_aa: CASSQRGSGYTF; cdr3_nt: TGTGCCAGCAGCCAAAGGGGTAGTGGCTACACCTTC
clone_size: NA; d_call: NA; v_call: TRBV27; j_call: TRBJ2-7; cdr3_aa: CASSLSYGGVYEQYF; cdr3_nt: TGTGCCAGCAGTTTATCGTACGGGGGAGTCTACGAGCAGTACTTC
clone_size: NA; d_call: NA; v_call: TRBV5-1; j_call: TRBJ1-1; cdr3_aa: CASSFKGVDTEAFF; cdr3_nt: TGCGCCAGCAGCTTTAAGGGGGTAGACACTGAAGCTTTCTTT
clone_size: NA; d_call: NA; v_call: TRBV2; j_call: TRBJ1-4; cdr3_aa: CASRAQGVTNEKLFF; cdr3_nt: TGTGCCAGCAGGGCGCAGGGTGTGACCAATGAAAAACTGTTTTTT
clone_size: NA; d_call: NA; v_call: TRBV7-9; j_call: TRBJ2-3; cdr3_aa: CASSLADRTGGRTQYF; cdr3_nt: TGTGCCAGCAGCTTAGCAGACCGCACCGGGGGGCGCACGCAGTATTTT
clone_size: NA; d_call: NA; v_call: TRBV15; j_call: TRBJ2-3; cdr3_aa: CATSDRLQGYTDTQYF; cdr3_nt: TGTGCCACCAGCGACCGCCTACAGGGCTACACAGATACGCAGTATTTT
clone_size: NA; d_call: NA; v_call: TRBV30; j_call: TRBJ1-2; cdr3_aa: CAWMGGGPTHGYTF; cdr3_nt: TGTGCCTGGATGGGAGGAGGACCGACCCATGGCTACACCTTC
clone_size: NA; d_call: NA; v_call: TRBV30; j_call: TRBJ1-5; cdr3_aa: CAWSVGGPQPQHF; cdr3_nt: TGTGCCTGGAGTGTAGGGGGACCTCAGCCCCAGCATTTT
clone_size: NA; d_call: TRBD1; v_call: TRBV3-1/TRBV3-2; j_call: TRBJ1-4; cdr3_aa: CASSLTGALDEKLFF; cdr3_nt: TGTGCCAGCAGCCTTACAGGGGCTTTAGATGAAAAACTGTTTTTT
clone_size: NA; d_call: NA; v_call: TRBV9; j_call: TRBJ1-1; cdr3_aa: CASSPLRGVNTEAFF; cdr3_nt: TGTGCCAGCAGCCCCCTTCGGGGGGTGAACACTGAAGCTTTCTTT
clone_size: NA; d_call: NA; v_call: TRBV9; j_call: TRBJ2-1; cdr3_aa: CASSVGTATYNEQFF; cdr3_nt: TGTGCCAGCAGCGTAGGGACAGCGACCTACAATGAGCAGTTCTTC
clone_size: NA; d_call: NA; v_call: TRBV7-3; j_call: TRBJ2-3; cdr3_aa: CASRGGGTDTQYF; cdr3_nt: TGTGCCAGCAGAGGAGGGGGCACAGATACGCAGTATTTT
clone_size: NA; d_call: TRBD1; v_call: TRBV27; j_call: TRBJ2-1; cdr3_aa: CASSSGTGGSYNEQFF; cdr3_nt: TGTGCCAGCAGTTCAGGGACAGGGGGCTCCTACAATGAGCAGTTCTTC
clone_size: NA; d_call: NA; v_call: TRBV5-1; j_call: TRBJ2-7; cdr3_aa: CASSLAGIEQYF; cdr3_nt: TGCGCCAGCAGCTTGGCAGGGATCGAGCAGTACTTC
clone_size: NA; d_call: NA; v_call: TRBV5-1; j_call: TRBJ1-1; cdr3_aa: CASSLTQLPNTEAFF; cdr3_nt: TGCGCCAGCAGCTTGACACAGCTACCGAACACTGAAGCTTTCTTT
clone_size: NA; d_call: NA; v_call: TRBV7-9; j_call: TRBJ1-1; cdr3_aa: CASSPTPGDTEAFF; cdr3_nt: TGTGCCAGCAGCCCTACCCCAGGGGACACTGAAGCTTTCTTT
clone_size: NA; d_call: NA; v_call: TRBV10-3; j_call: TRBJ1-1; cdr3_aa: CAISARDITEAFF; cdr3_nt: TGTGCCATCAGCGCTAGGGACATAACTGAAGCTTTCTTT
clone_size: NA; d_call: TRBD1; v_call: TRBV3-1/TRBV3-2; j_call: TRBJ1-4; cdr3_aa: CASSQEYRGDEKLFF; cdr3_nt: TGTGCCAGCAGCCAAGAGTACAGGGGGGACGAAAAACTGTTTTTT
clone_size: NA; d_call: NA; v_call: TRBV6-5; j_call: TRBJ2-6; cdr3_aa: CASSYSTVRGANVLTF; cdr3_nt: TGTGCCAGCAGTTACTCGACGGTGAGGGGGGCCAACGTCCTGACTTTC
clone_size: NA; d_call: TRBD2; v_call: TRBV7-9; j_call: TRBJ2-3; cdr3_aa: CASSPSYRLAGGTDTQYF; cdr3_nt: TGTGCCAGCAGCCCTAGCTACCGACTAGCGGGGGGCACAGATACGCAGTATTTT
clone_size: few; d_call: NA; v_call: TRBV6-5; j_call: TRBJ1-1; cdr3_aa: CASRAGTLNTEAFF; cdr3_nt: TGTGCCAGCAGAGCCGGGACACTGAACACTGAAGCTTTCTTT